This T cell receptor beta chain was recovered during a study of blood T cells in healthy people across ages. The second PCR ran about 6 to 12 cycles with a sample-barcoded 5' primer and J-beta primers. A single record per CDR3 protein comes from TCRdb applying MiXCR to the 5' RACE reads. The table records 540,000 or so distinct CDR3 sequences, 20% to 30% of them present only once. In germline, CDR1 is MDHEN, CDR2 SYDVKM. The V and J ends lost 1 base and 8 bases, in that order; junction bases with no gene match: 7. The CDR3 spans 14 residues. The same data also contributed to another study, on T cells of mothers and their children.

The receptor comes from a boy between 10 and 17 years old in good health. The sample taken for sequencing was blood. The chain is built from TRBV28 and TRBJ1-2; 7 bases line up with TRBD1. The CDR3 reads CASSLFLRGRGYTF. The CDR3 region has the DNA TGTGCCAGCAGTTTATTCCTGAGGGGGCGAGGCTACACCTTC.